This is a list of T cell receptor beta chains from one sample in a study of identical twins. In TCRdb, the 5' RACE reads were re-called with MiXCR into one record per CDR3 protein. This sample has roughly 710,000 distinct CDR3 sequences, with around 6% found just once. Sequenced input: naive T cells sorted from blood. These receptors were taken from a man between 18 and 29 years old in good health. Both conserved end residues are part of each CDR3. D genes are given only for firm matches. Rows give clone size only sometimes, using once, few, many, or a class for an expanded clone.

V	size	D	J	DNA	CDR3
TRBV5-1	few	.	TRBJ2-1	TGCGCCAGCAGCTTGTCCGGACCACACAATGAGCAGTTCTTC	CASSLSGPHNEQFF
TRBV5-1	many	.	TRBJ2-7	TGCGCCAGCAGTAGCAATGGGGGCGGGAGAGGTAGCTACGAGCAGTACTTC	CASSSNGGGRGSYEQYF
TRBV2	.	.	TRBJ1-6	TGTGCCAGCAGGCACCCATGGGGTGCACCCCTCCACTTT	CASRHPWGAPLHF
TRBV12-3/TRBV12-4	.	.	TRBJ1-1	TGTGCCAGCAGGCCCATGGGGGGGACAATAAACACTGAAGCTTTCTTT	CASRPMGGTINTEAFF
TRBV28	.	TRBD2	TRBJ2-7	TGTGCCAGCAGTTTCACCCCGGGAGGGCCCTACGAGCAGTACTTC	CASSFTPGGPYEQYF
TRBV7-6	.	.	TRBJ2-3	TGTGCCAGCAGCTCCCGGGACTCCCGCACAGATACGCAGTATTTT	CASSSRDSRTDTQYF
TRBV7-8	few	.	TRBJ1-2	TGTGCCAGCAGCTTAGGGGTCTCAGGAAATGGCTACACCTTC	CASSLGVSGNGYTF
TRBV3-1	.	TRBD2	TRBJ2-2	TGTGCCAGCAGCCACGGGGGGAGAAGGGTCGGCGGGGAGCTGTTTTTT	CASSHGGRRVGGELFF
TRBV6-1	many	.	TRBJ1-3	TGTGCCAGCACTATGGGGGGTTCTGGAAACACCATATATTTT	CASTMGGSGNTIYF
TRBV12-3/TRBV12-4	many	TRBD1	TRBJ2-1	TGTGCCAGCAGTTTAAGTAGGGACAGCTACAATGAGCAGTTCTTC	CASSLSRDSYNEQFF
TRBV7-2	.	.	TRBJ2-3	TGTGCCAGCAGCTTAGCGACCCTACTAGCGCCAGGGGGGTCAGATACGCAGTATTTT	CASSLATLLAPGGSDTQYF
TRBV9	many	.	TRBJ2-1	TGTGCCAGCAGCGCCGACTGGGGGTCCTACAATGAGCAGTTCTTC	CASSADWGSYNEQFF
TRBV5-1	.	.	TRBJ2-2	TGCGCCAGCACCCTGGACGGTGGGACCGGGGAGCTGTTTTTT	CASTLDGGTGELFF
TRBV12-3/TRBV12-4	many	TRBD2	TRBJ2-3	TGTGCCAGCAGTTTTGAATCCCTAGCGGGAGGATACACAGATACGCAGTATTTT	CASSFESLAGGYTDTQYF
TRBV10-3	many	TRBD2	TRBJ2-1	TGTGCCATCAGTGATCGAGACGGGAGGTACAATGAGCAGTTCTTC	CAISDRDGRYNEQFF
TRBV19	few	.	TRBJ2-2	TGTGCCAGTAGTATGGTGGGGGGCTGGGAGCTGTTTTTT	CASSMVGGWELFF
TRBV20-1	many	TRBD2	TRBJ2-1	TGCAGTGCTATAACTAGCGGTGAGCAGTTCTTC	CSAITSGEQFF
TRBV7-8	.	TRBD1	TRBJ1-5	TGTGCCAGCAGCTTAGCTGGACAGGGAAATCAGCCCCAGCATTTT	CASSLAGQGNQPQHF
TRBV5-1	.	.	TRBJ2-1	TGCGCCAGCAGCTTACTAGAGAATGAGCAGTTCTTC	CASSLLENEQFF
TRBV5-1	many	TRBD1	TRBJ2-1	TGCGCCAGCAGCCCGGGACAGGGAGCGAGCTCCTACAATGAGCAGTTCTTC	CASSPGQGASSYNEQFF
TRBV10-2	many	.	TRBJ1-3	TGCGCCAGCAGTCGGGTCAGGAGCTCTGGAAACACCATATATTTT	CASSRVRSSGNTIYF
TRBV12-3/TRBV12-4	many	TRBD2	TRBJ2-1	TGTGCCAGCAGTTTCCCTACTAGCGGCCCCTCGGGTGAGCAGTTCTTC	CASSFPTSGPSGEQFF
TRBV3-1	few	.	TRBJ2-5	TGTGCCAGCAGCCAGGACTTCCAAGGGACCCAGTACTTC	CASSQDFQGTQYF
TRBV9	many	TRBD2	TRBJ2-1	TGTGCCAGCAGCGCCCCCTGGACTAGCGGGATGGGCCATGAGCAGTTCTTC	CASSAPWTSGMGHEQFF
TRBV7-3	.	TRBD2	TRBJ2-5	TGTGCCAGCAGCTTAAGTAGCGGGAGAGAGACCCAGTACTTC	CASSLSSGRETQYF
TRBV11-2	few	TRBD1	TRBJ1-2	TGTGCCAGCAGCTCACCCCCGGGACAGTTCGGGTTTTACGGCTACACCTTC	CASSSPPGQFGFYGYTF
TRBV20-1	.	TRBD2	TRBJ2-4	TGCAGTGCCGAAACTAGCGGGAAGACCAAAAACATTCAGTACTTC	CSAETSGKTKNIQYF
TRBV5-6	few	.	TRBJ2-1	TGTGCCAGCAGCTTGGAGGGTTGGAGCGGAATCAGCGTCGGTGAGCAGTTCTTC	CASSLEGWSGISVGEQFF
TRBV5-1	many	.	TRBJ1-2	TGCGCCAGCAGCCCCGATGGGGGTCCGGACTATGGCTACACCTTC	CASSPDGGPDYGYTF
TRBV7-9	few	.	TRBJ2-1	TGTGCCAGCAGCTTCGTTAGTAATGAGCAGTTCTTC	CASSFVSNEQFF
TRBV12-3/TRBV12-4	many	.	TRBJ2-2	.	CASSFGAGELFF
TRBV29-1	many	.	TRBJ2-3	TGCAGCGTTGAAGCTTTGTCAAGCACAGATACGCAGTATTTT	CSVEALSSTDTQYF
TRBV4-2	few	.	TRBJ2-1	TGTGCCAGCAGCCCTGGTGGGTACACTGAGCAGTTCTTC	CASSPGGYTEQFF
TRBV10-3	many	TRBD1	TRBJ2-3	TGTGCCATCAGTGAGTCGGGGACAGTGACGCAGTATTTT	CAISESGTVTQYF
TRBV5-5	.	TRBD1	TRBJ1-5	TGTGCCAGCAGCCCCGGGACAGCGAACAATCAGCCCCAGCATTTT	CASSPGTANNQPQHF
TRBV7-2	many	.	TRBJ2-1	TGTGCCAGCAGCTCCCATGGGACACTCAATGAGCAGTTCTTC	CASSSHGTLNEQFF
TRBV29-1	many	.	TRBJ2-4	TGCAGCGTTGGCACGAACATTCAGTACTTC	CSVGTNIQYF
TRBV4-3	many	.	TRBJ2-7	TGCGCCAGCAGCCAAGACCCCCTATACGAGCAGTACTTC	CASSQDPLYEQYF
TRBV6-5	.	.	TRBJ1-5	TGTGCCAGCAGTAACACGGGCGGCAATCAGCCCCAGCATTTT	CASSNTGGNQPQHF
TRBV6-1	few	.	TRBJ1-1	TGTGCCAGCAGTGAAAGGGTATCACATGAAGCTTTCTTT	CASSERVSHEAFF